The clone carrying this TCR beta chain came up many times. This entry comes from a study of neurological immune-mediated disorders. TCRdb called the 5' RACE reads again in MiXCR, with one record for every CDR3 protein. The profile shows about 38,000 distinct CDR3 sequences, 11% of them singletons. The CDR3 totals 15 residues. Looked up from germline, CDR1 is ENHRY and CDR2 is SYGVKD. The junction had 8 bases not matched to a gene; V was cut back by 4 bases and J by 7 bases. The clonotype was recovered from a woman in her thirties with HTLV-1-associated myelopathy (HAM/TSP). V gene TRBV10-3 combines with J gene TRBJ2-2; TRBD2 matches 8 bases. Material: CD4+ T cells from blood. CDR3 sequence: CAISASGGDIGELFF. The DNA of the CDR3 is TGTGCCATCAGTGCTTCGGGGGGGGACATCGGGGAGCTGTTTTTT.